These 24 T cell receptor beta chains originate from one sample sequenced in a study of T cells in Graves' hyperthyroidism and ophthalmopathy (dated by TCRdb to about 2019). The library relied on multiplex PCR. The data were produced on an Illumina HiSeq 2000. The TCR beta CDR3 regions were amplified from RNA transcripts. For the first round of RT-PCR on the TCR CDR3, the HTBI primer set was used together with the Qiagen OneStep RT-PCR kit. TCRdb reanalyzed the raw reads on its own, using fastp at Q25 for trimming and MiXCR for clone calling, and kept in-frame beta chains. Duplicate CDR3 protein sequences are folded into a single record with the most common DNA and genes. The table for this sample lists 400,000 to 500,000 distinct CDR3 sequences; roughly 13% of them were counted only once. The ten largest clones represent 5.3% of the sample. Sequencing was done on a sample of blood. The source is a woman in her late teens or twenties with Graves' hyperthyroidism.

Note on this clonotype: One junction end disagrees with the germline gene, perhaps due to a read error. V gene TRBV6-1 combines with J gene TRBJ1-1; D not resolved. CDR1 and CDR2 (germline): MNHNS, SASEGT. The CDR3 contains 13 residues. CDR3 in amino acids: CAGSERENTEAFF. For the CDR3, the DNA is TGTGCCGGCAGTGAACGAGAGAACACTGAAGCTTTCTTT.

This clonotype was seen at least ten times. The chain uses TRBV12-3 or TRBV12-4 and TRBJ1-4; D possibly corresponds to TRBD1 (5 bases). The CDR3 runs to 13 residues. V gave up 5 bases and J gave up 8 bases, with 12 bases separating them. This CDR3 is CASSTRQGEKLFF. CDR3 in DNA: TGTGCCAGCAGTACCCGTCAGGGAGAAAAACTGTTTTTT.

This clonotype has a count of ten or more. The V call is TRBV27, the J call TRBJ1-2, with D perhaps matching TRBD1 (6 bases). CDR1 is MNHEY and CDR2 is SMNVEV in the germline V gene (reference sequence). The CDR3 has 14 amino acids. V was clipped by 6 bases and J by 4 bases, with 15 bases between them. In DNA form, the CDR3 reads TGTGCCAGCAGCAAGGACAGCAGCCCCTATGGCTACACCTTC. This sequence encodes CASSKDSSPYGYTF.

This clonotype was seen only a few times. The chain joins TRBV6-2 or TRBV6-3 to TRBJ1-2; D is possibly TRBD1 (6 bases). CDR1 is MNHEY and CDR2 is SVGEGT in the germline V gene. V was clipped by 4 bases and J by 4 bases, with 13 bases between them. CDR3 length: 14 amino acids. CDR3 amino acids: CASSLGGRTYGYTF. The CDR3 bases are TGTGCCAGCAGTTTGGGGGGCAGGACCTATGGCTACACCTTC.

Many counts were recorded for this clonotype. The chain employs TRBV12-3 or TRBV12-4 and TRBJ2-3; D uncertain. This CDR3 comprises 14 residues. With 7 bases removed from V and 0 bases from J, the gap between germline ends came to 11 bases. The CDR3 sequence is CASNLDTSTDTQYF. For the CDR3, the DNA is TGTGCCAGCAATCTTGACACTAGCACAGATACGCAGTATTTT.

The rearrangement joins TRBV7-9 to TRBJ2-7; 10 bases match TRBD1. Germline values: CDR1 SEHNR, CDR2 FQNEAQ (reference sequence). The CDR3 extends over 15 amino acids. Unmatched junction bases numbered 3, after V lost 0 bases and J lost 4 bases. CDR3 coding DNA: TGTGCCAGCAGCTTAGCGCAGGGACAGGGGTACGAGCAGTACTTC. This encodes CASSLAQGQGYEQYF.

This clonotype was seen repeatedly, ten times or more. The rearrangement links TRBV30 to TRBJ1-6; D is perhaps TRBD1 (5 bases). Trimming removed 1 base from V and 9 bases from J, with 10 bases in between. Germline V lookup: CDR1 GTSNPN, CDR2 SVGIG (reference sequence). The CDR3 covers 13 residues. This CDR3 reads CAWSARGGSPLHF. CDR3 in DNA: TGTGCCTGGAGTGCGAGGGGAGGTTCACCCCTCCACTTT.

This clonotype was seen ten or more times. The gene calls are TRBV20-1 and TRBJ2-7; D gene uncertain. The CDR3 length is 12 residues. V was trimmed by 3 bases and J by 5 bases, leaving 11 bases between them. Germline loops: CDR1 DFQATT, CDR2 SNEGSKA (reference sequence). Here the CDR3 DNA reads TGCAGTGCTAGGCTAGGGTTCGACGAGCAGTACTTC. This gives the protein CSARLGFDEQYF.

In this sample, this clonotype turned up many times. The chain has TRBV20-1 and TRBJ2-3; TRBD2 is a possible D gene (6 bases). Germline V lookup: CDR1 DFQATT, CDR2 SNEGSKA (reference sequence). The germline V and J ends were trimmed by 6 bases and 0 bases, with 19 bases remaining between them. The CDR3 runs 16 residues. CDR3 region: CSATWDLWGSTDTQYF. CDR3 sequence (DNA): TGCAGTGCAACCTGGGACTTATGGGGTAGCACAGATACGCAGTATTTT.

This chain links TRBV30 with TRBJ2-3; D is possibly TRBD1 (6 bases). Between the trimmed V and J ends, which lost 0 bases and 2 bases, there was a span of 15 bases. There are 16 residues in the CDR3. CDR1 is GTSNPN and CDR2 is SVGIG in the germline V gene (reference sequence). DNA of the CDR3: TGTGCCTGGAGTGTGGGGGACACCTTTCTCACAGATACGCAGTATTTT. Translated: CAWSVGDTFLTDTQYF.

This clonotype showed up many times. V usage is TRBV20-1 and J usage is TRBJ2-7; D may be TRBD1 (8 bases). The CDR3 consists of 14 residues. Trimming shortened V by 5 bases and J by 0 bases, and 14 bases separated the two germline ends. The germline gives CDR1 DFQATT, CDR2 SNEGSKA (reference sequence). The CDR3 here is CSARGDRSSYEQYF. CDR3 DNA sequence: TGCAGTGCTCGGGGGGACAGGAGCTCCTACGAGCAGTACTTC.

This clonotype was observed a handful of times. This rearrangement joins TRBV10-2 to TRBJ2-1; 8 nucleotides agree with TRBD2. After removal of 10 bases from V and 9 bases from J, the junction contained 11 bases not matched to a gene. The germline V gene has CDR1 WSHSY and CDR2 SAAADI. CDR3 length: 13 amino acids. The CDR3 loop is CATDEISGTEQFF. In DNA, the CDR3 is TGCGCCACCGATGAAATTAGCGGGACTGAGCAGTTCTTC.

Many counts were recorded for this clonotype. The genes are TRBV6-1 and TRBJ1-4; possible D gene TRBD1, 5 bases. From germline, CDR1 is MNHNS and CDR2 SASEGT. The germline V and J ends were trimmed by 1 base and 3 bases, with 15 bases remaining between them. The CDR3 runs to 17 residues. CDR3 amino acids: CASSEVWAGLANEKLFF. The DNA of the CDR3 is TGTGCCAGCAGTGAAGTATGGGCAGGGCTTGCTAATGAAAAACTGTTTTTT.

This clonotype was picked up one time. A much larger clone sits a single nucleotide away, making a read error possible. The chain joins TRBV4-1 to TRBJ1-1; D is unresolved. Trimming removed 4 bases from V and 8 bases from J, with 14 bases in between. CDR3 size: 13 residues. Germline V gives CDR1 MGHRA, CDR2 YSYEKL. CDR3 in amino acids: CASSRGLKEEAFF. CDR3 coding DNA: TGCGCCAGCAGCCGAGGGTTGAAAGAAGAAGCTTTCTTT.

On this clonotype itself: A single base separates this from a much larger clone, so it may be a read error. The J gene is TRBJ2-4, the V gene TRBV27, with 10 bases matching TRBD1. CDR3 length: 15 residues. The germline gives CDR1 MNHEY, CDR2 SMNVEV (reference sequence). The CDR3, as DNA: TGTGCCAGCAGTTTCTCGACAGGGGGCGTTGACATTCAGCACTTC. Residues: CASSFSTGGVDIQHF.

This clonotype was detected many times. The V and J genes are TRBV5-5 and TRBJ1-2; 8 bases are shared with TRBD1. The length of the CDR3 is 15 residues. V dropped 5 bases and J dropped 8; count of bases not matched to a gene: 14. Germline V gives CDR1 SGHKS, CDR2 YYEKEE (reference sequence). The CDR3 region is CASRPTPTGDHGYTF. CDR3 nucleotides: TGTGCCAGCAGGCCCACACCGACAGGGGACCACGGCTACACCTTC.

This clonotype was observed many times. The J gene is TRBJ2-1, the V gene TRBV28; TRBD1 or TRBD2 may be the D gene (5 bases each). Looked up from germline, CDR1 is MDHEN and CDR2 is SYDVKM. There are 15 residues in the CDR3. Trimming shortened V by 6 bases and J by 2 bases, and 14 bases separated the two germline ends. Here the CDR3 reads CASSSPSRAYNEQFF. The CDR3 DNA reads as TGTGCCAGCAGCAGTCCTAGCAGGGCCTACAATGAGCAGTTCTTC.

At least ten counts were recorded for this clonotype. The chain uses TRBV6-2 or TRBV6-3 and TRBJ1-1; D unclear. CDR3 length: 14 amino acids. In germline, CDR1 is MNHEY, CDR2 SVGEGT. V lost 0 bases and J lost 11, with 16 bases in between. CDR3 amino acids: CASSYSDALPHAFF. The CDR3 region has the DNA TGTGCCAGCAGTTACTCTGACGCCTTGCCTCACGCTTTCTTT.

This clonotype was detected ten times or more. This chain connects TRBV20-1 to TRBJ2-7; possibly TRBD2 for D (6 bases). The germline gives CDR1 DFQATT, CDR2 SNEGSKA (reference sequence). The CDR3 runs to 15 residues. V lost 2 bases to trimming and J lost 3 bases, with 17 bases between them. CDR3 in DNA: TGCAGTGCTAGACGGGCCGGGCGGGATAACTACGAGCAGTACTTC. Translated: CSARRAGRDNYEQYF.

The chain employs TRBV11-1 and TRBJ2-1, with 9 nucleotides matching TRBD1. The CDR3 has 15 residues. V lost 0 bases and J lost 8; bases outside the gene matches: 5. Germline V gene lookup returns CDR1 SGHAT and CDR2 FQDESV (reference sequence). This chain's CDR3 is CASSLAGQGDHEQFF. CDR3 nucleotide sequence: TGTGCCAGCAGCTTAGCGGGACAGGGTGACCATGAGCAGTTCTTC.

The DNA for the CDR3 is TGTGCCAGCAGCTTAGCGGTCGGGGTTACCCGCTACGAGCAGTACTTC. Translating gives CASSLAVGVTRYEQYF. The chain links TRBV7-9 to TRBJ2-7; the D gene is possibly TRBD2 (5 bases). Germline lookup yields CDR1 SEHNR and CDR2 FQNEAQ (reference sequence). Trimming pared 0 bases from V and 3 bases from J, leaving 15 bases between. This CDR3 is 16 amino acids long. Based on the CDR3 plus reference TRBV7-9 and TRBJ2-7, the full variable domain is DTGVSQNPRHKITKRGQNVTFRCDPISEHNRLYWYRQTLGQGPEFLTYFQNEAQLEKSRLLSDRFSAERPKGSFSTLEIQRTEQGDSAMYLCASSLAVGVTRYEQYFGPGTRLTVT.

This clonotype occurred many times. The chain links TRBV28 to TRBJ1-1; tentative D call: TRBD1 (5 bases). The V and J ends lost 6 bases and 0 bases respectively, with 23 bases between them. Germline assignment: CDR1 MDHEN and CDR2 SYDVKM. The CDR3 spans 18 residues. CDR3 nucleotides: TGTGCCAGCAGACTCACTGGGGGTCAATCCAGCTTGAACACTGAAGCTTTCTTT. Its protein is CASRLTGGQSSLNTEAFF. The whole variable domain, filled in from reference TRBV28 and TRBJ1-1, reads DVKVTQSSRYLVKRTGEKVFLECVQDMDHENMFWYRQDPGLGLRLIYFSYDVKMKEKGDIPEGYSVSREKKERFSLILESASTNQTSMYLCASRLTGGQSSLNTEAFFGQGTRLTVV.

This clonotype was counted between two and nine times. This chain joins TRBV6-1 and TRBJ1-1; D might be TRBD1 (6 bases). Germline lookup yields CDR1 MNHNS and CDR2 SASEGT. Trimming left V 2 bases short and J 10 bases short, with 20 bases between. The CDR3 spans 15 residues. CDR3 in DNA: TGTGCCAGCAGTGAATCGGGGGGCGAGTTGTTAAGAGCTTTCTTT. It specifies CASSESGGELLRAFF.

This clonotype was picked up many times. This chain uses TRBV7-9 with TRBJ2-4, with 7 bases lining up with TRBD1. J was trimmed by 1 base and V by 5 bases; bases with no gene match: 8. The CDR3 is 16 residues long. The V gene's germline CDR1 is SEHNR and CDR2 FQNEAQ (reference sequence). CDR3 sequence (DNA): TGTGCCAGCAGCCCCGGACAGGAAATGGCCAAAAACATTCAGTACTTC. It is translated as CASSPGQEMAKNIQYF.